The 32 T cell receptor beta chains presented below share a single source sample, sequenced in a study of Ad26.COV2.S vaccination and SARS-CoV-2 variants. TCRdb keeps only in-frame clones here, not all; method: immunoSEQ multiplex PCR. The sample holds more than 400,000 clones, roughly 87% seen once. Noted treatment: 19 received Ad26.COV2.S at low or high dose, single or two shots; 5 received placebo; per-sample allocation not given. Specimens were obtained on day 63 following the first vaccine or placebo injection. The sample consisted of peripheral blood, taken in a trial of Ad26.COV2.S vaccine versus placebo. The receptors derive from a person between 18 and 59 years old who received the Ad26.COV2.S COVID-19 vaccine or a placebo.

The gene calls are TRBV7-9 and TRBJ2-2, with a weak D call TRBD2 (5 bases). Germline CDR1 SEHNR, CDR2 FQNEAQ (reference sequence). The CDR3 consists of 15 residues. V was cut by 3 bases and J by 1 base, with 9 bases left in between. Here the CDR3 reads CASSFYRGNTGELFF. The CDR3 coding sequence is TGTGCCAGCAGCTTTTATCGGGGGAACACCGGGGAGCTGTTTTTT.

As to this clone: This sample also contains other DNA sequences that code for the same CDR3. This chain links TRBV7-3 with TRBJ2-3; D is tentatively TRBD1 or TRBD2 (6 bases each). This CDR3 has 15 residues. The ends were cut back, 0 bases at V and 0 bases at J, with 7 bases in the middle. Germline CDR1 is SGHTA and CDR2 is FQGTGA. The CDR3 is CASSLTGGSTDTQYF. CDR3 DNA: TGTGCCAGCAGCTTAACGGGGGGCAGCACAGATACGCAGTATTTT.

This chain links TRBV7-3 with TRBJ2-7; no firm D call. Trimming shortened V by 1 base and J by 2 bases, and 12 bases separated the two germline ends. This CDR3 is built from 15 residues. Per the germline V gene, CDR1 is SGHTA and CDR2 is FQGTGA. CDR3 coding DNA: TGTGCCAGCAGCTTAATGGCAGCCTCTCCCTACGAGCAGTACTTC. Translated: CASSLMAASPYEQYF.

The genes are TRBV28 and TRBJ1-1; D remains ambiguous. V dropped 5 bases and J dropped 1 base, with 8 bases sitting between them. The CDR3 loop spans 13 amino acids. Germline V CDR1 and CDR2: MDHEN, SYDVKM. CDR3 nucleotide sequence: TGTGCCAGCAGTCTAAGGGCGAACACTGAAGCTTTCTTT. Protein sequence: CASSLRANTEAFF.

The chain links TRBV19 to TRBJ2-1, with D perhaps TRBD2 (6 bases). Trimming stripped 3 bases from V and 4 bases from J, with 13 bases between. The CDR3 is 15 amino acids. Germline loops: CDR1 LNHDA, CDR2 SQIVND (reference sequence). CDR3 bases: TGTGCCAGTAGTATCTCCGGGAGCTTATACAATGAGCAGTTCTTC. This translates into CASSISGSLYNEQFF.

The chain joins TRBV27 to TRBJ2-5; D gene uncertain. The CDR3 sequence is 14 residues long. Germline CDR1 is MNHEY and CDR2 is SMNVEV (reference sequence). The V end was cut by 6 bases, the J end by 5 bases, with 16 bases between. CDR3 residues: CASSRDPTPETQYF. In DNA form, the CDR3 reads TGTGCCAGCAGCCGCGACCCCACTCCGGAGACCCAGTACTTC.

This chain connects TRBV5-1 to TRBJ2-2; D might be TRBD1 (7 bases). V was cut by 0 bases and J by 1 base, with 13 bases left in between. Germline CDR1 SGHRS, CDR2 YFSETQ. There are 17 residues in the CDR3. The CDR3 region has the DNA TGCGCCAGCAGCTTGGCCGGAGGGGGCCTGAACACCGGGGAGCTGTTTTTT. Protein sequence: CASSLAGGGLNTGELFF.

The DNA for the CDR3 is TGCAGTGCTAGTCGCTCTGGGGCCAACGTCCTGACTTTC. This gives the protein CSASRSGANVLTF. This chain connects TRBV20-1 to TRBJ2-6; D not resolved. CDR1 DFQATT and CDR2 SNEGSKA come from the germline V gene (reference sequence). V gave up 3 bases and J gave up 0 bases, with 3 bases separating them. The CDR3 consists of 13 residues.

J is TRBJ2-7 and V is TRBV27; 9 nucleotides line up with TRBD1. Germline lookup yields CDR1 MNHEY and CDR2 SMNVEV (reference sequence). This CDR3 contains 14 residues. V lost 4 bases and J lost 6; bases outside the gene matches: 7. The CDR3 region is CASSYGTGLGEQYF. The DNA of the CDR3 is TGTGCCAGCAGTTACGGGACAGGGTTAGGCGAGCAGTACTTC.

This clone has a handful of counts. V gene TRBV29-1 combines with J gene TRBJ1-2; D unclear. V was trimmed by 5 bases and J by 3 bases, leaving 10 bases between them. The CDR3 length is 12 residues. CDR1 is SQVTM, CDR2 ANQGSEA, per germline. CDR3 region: CSVQTWDYGYTF. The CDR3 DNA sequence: TGCAGCGTTCAAACCTGGGACTATGGCTACACCTTC.

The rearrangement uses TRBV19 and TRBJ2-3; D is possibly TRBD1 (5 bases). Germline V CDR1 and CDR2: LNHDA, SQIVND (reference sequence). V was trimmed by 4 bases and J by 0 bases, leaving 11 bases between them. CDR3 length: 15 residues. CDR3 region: CASSRQRTSTDTQYF. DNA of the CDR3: TGTGCCAGTAGTAGGCAGAGGACAAGCACAGATACGCAGTATTTT. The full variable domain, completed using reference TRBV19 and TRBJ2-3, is DGGITQSPKYLFRKEGQNVTLSCEQNLNHDAMYWYRQDPGQGLRLIYYSQIVNDFQKGDIAEGYSVSREKKESFPLTVTSAQKNPTAFYLCASSRQRTSTDTQYFGPGTRLTVL.

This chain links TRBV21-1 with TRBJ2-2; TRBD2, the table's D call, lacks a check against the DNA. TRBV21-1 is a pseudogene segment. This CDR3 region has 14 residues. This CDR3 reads CASSKGTSFGELFF. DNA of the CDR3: TGTGCCAGCAGCAAAGGGACTAGTTTCGGGGAGCTGTTTTTT.

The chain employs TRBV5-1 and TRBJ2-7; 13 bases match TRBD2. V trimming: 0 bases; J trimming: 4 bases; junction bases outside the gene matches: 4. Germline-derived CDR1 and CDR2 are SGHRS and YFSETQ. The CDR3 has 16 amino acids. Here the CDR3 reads CASSLEGLAGSYEQYF. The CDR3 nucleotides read TGCGCCAGCAGCTTGGAGGGACTAGCGGGATCATACGAGCAGTACTTC.

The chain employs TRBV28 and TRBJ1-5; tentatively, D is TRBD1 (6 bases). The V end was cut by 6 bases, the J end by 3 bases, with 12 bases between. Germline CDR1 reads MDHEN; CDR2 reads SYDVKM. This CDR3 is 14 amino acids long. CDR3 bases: TGTGCCAGCAGCCTCCGACAGGTCAATCAGCCCCAGCATTTT. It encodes CASSLRQVNQPQHF.

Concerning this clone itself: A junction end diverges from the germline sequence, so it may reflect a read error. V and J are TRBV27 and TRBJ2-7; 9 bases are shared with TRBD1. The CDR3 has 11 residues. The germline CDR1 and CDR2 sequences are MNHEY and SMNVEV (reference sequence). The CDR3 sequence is CASGQGYGQYF. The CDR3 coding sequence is TGTGCCAGCGGACAGGGGTACGGGCAGTACTTC.

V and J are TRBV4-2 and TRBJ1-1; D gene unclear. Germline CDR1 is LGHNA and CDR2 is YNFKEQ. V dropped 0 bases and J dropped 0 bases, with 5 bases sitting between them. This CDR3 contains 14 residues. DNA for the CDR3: TGTGCCAGCAGCCAAGACAGAATGAACACTGAAGCTTTCTTT. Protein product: CASSQDRMNTEAFF.

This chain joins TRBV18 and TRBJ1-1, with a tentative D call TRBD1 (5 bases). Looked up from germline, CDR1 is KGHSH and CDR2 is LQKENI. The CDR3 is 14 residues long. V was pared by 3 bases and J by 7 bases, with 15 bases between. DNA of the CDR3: TGTGCCAGCTCACCCCAGGGTCAGGTCGGTGAAGCTTTCTTT. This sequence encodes CASSPQGQVGEAFF. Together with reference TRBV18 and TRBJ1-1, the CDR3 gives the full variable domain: NAGVMQNPRHLVRRRGQEARLRCSPMKGHSHVYWYRQLPEEGLKFMVYLQKENIIDESGMPKERFSAEFPKEGPSILRIQQVVRGDSAAYFCASSPQGQVGEAFFGQGTRLTVV.

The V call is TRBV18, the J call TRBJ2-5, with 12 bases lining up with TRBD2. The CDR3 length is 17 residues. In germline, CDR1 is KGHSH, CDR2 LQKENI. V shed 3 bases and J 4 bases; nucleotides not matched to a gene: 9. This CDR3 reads CASSPYRLAGVRETQYF. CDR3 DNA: TGTGCCAGCTCACCCTACAGACTAGCGGGAGTCCGAGAGACCCAGTACTTC.

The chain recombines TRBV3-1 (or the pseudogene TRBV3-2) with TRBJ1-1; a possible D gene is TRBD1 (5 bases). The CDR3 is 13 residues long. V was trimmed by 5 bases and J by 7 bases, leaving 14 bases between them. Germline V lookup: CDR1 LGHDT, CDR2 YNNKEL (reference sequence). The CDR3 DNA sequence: TGTGCCAGCAGCTCCACCGGGGGGGTTGAAGCTTTCTTT. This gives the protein CASSSTGGVEAFF.

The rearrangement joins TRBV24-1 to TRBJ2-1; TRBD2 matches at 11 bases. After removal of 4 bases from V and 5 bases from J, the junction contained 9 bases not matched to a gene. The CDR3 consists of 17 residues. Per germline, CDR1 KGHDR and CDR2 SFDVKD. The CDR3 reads CATSDLQTSGINNEQFF. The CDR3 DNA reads TGTGCCACCAGTGACCTTCAGACTAGCGGGATAAACAATGAGCAGTTCTTC.

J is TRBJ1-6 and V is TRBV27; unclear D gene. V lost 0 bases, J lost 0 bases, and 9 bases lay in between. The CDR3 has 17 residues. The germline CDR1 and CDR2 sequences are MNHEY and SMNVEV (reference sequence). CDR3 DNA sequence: TGTGCCAGCAGTTTATCCAGCGAGAGCTCCTATAATTCACCCCTCCACTTT. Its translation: CASSLSSESSYNSPLHF.

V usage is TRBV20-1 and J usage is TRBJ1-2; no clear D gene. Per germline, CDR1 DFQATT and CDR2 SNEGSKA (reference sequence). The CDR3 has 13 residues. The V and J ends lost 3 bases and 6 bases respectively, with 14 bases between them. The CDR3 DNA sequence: TGCAGTGCTAGTCTCTCGGCCAGAGATGGCTACACCTTC. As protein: CSASLSARDGYTF.

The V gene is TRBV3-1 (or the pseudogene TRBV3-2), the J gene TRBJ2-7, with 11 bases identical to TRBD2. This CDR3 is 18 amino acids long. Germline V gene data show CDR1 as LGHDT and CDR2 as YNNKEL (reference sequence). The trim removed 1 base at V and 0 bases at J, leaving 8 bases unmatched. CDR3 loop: CASSQVFLSGRASYEQYF. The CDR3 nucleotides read TGTGCCAGCAGCCAAGTGTTCCTTAGCGGGAGGGCCTCCTACGAGCAGTACTTC.

The CDR3 reads CASSPLLSAGRYEQYF. CDR3 DNA: TGTGCCAGCAGCCCCCTACTATCGGCGGGCAGGTACGAGCAGTACTTC. V and J are TRBV9 and TRBJ2-7; TRBD2 is a possible D gene (5 bases). This CDR3 is 16 amino acids long. The germline V gene has CDR1 SGDLS and CDR2 YYNGEE. Trimming removed 4 bases at V and 4 bases at J, with 21 bases between.

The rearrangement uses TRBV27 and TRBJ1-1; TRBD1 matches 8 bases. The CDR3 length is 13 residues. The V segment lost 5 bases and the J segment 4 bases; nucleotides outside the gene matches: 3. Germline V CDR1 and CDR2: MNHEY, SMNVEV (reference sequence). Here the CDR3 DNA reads TGTGCCAGCAGTCTTACAGGGGGCACTGAAGCTTTCTTT. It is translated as CASSLTGGTEAFF.

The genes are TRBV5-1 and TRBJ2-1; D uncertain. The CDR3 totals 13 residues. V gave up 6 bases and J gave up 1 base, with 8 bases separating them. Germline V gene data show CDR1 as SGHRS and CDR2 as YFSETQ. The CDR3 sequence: CASKDGSYNEQFF. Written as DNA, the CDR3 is TGCGCCAGCAAAGACGGTTCCTACAATGAGCAGTTCTTC.

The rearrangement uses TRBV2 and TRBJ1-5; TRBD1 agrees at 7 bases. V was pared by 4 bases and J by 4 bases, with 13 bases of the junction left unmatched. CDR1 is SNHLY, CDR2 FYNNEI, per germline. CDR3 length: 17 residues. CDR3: CASSVRRGQRANQPQHF. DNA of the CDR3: TGTGCCAGCAGTGTTCGGCGGGGACAGAGAGCAAATCAGCCCCAGCATTTT.

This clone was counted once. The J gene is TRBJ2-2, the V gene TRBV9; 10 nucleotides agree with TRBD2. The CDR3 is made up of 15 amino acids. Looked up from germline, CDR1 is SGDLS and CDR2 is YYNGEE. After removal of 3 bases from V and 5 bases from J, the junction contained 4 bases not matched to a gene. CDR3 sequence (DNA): TGTGCCAGCAGCGAGAGCGGGAGGGGTACCGGGGAGCTGTTTTTT. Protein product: CASSESGRGTGELFF.

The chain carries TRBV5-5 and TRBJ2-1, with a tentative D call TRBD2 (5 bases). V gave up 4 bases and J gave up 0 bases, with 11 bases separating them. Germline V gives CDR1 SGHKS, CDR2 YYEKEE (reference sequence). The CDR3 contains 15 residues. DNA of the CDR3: TGTGCCAGCAGCATTAGCGTCAGCTCCTACAATGAGCAGTTCTTC. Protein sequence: CASSISVSSYNEQFF.

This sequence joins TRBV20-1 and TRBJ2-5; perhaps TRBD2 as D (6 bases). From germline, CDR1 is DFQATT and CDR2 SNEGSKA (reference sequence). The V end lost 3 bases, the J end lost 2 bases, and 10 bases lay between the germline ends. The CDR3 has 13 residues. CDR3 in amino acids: CSASLGRQETQYF. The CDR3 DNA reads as TGCAGTGCTAGTCTGGGGAGGCAAGAGACCCAGTACTTC.

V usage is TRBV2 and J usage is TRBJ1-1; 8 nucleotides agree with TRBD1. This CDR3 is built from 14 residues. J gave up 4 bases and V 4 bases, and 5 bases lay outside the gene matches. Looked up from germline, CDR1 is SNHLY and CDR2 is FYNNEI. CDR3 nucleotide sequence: TGTGCCAGCAGTGCAACAGGGGGTGGCACTGAAGCTTTCTTT. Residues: CASSATGGGTEAFF. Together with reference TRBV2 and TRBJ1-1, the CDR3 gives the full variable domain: EPEVTQTPSHQVTQMGQEVILRCVPISNHLYFYWYRQILGQKVEFLVSFYNNEISEKSEIFDDQFSVERPDGSNFTLKIRSTKLEDSAMYFCASSATGGGTEAFFGQGTRLTVV.

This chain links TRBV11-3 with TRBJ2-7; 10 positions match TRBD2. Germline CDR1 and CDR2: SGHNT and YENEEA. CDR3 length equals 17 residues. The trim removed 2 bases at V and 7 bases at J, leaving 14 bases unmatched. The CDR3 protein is CASSLSVALAGFFEQYF. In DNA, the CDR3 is TGTGCCAGCAGCTTATCAGTAGCACTAGCGGGATTTTTTGAGCAGTACTTC.